The 18 T cell receptor beta chains below come from one sample, sequenced in a study of T cell clonotyping in hematopoietic cell transplantation. Measured with immunoSEQ multiplex PCR; TCRdb has only the in-frame clones, and not every one. Of about 12,000 clones detected, roughly four fifths appear once; the ten largest clones hold 5.5% to 7.5%. The sequenced sample was PBMCs, obtained 100 days after allogeneic stem cell transplant. Receptor source: a female patient aged 40-49 years who had an allogeneic stem cell transplant from a related donor, so T cells may come from the graft donor. Some clones in this sample may be carry-over from other donors' samples.

V usage is TRBV30 and J usage is TRBJ1-1, with a weak D call TRBD1 (6 bases). This CDR3 spans 12 amino acids. From germline, CDR1 is GTSNPN and CDR2 SVGIG (reference sequence). The ends were cut back, 8 bases at V and 2 bases at J, with 12 bases in the middle. In nucleotides, the CDR3 is TGTGCCGGATGGGACACCAACACTGAAGCTTTCTTT. Its translation: CAGWDTNTEAFF. The full variable domain, rest sourced from reference TRBV30 and TRBJ1-1, is SQTIHQWPATLVQPVGSPLSLECTVEGTSNPNLYWYRQAAGRGLQLLFYSVGIGQISSEVPQNLSASRPQDRQFILSSKKLLLSDSGFYLCAGWDTNTEAFFGQGTRLTVV.

The chain carries TRBV4-2 and TRBJ2-6; D call uncertain. Per the germline V gene, CDR1 is LGHNA and CDR2 is YNFKEQ. There are 17 residues in the CDR3. V was cut by 4 bases and J by 0 bases, with 13 bases left in between. The CDR3 nucleotides read TGTGCCAGCAGCCTAAACCCGGACGGCTCTGGGGCCAACGTCCTGACTTTC. Amino acids: CASSLNPDGSGANVLTF.

This chain uses TRBV7-3 with TRBJ2-3, with D unresolved. Germline CDR1 is SGHTA and CDR2 is FQGTGA. This CDR3 comprises 13 residues. V was cut by 0 bases and J by 5 bases, with 6 bases left in between. DNA for the CDR3: TGTGCCAGCAGCTTAACCCCCGGAGATACGCAGTATTTT. Its protein product is CASSLTPGDTQYF. The full variable domain, its missing parts supplied by reference TRBV7-3 and TRBJ2-3, is GAGVSQTPSNKVTEKGKYVELRCDPISGHTALYWYRQSLGQGPEFLIYFQGTGAADDSGLPNDRFFAVRPEGSVSTLKIQRTERGDSAVYLCASSLTPGDTQYFGPGTRLTVL.

The chain couples TRBV30 to TRBJ2-5, with D possibly TRBD2 on 6 matching bases. This CDR3 contains 11 residues. CDR1 and CDR2 (germline): GTSNPN, SVGIG (reference sequence). Trimming removed 7 bases at V and 2 bases at J, with 8 bases between. The CDR3 DNA reads as TGTGCCTCAGGACTACAAGAGACCCAGTACTTC. Amino acid sequence: CASGLQETQYF.

The rearrangement links TRBV6-1 to TRBJ2-7, with TRBD1 identical over 8 bases. Trimming removed 5 bases from V and 3 bases from J; junction bases left unmatched: 6. The CDR3 contains 14 residues. In germline, CDR1 is MNHNS, CDR2 SASEGT. The CDR3 nucleotides read TGTGCCAGCAGTAAAATCGACAGGGGCTACGAGCAGTACTTC. Its protein product is CASSKIDRGYEQYF.

In this sample, this clone turned up a few times. This chain uses TRBV5-6 with TRBJ2-7; TRBD2 might be the D (6 bases). Germline V lookup: CDR1 SGHDT, CDR2 YYEEEE. The CDR3 is 14 amino acids. V was clipped by 2 bases and J by 4 bases, with 13 bases between them. The CDR3 DNA is TGTGCCAGCAGCTTTCCGGGGGAGACTTACGAGCAGTACTTC. Translating gives CASSFPGETYEQYF.

Comment on this clone: The junction differs from germline at one of its ends, possibly a read error. CDR3 sequence (DNA): TGTGCCAGCAGTTACCCAGAACAGAAGATCTTC. Protein: CASSYPEQKIF. The chain carries TRBV28 and TRBJ2-7; D is unclear. The CDR3 sequence is 11 residues long. Germline CDR1 is MDHEN and CDR2 is SYDVKM.

The chain links TRBV4-1 to TRBJ1-5; TRBD1 aligns across 10 bases. Looked up from germline, CDR1 is MGHRA and CDR2 is YSYEKL. The junction had 12 bases not matched to a gene; V was cut back by 4 bases and J by 3 bases. This CDR3 contains 18 residues. The CDR3 region has the DNA TGCGCCAGCAGCCCCCGGGACAGGGGACCATCGTACAATCAGCCCCAGCATTTT. It is translated as CASSPRDRGPSYNQPQHF.

The chain carries TRBV11-3 and TRBJ2-2, with D unclear. V was shortened by 4 bases and J by 5 bases, with 11 bases between the two germline ends. Germline CDR1 SGHNT, CDR2 YENEEA. The CDR3 spans 14 residues. For the CDR3, the DNA is TGTGCCAGCAGCTCGCTGGCAGGTACCGGGGAGCTGTTTTTT. This translates into CASSSLAGTGELFF.

The chain joins TRBV18 to TRBJ1-2; D is possibly TRBD1 (5 bases). The CDR3 covers 16 residues. The V end was cut by 3 bases, the J end by 1 base, with 15 bases between. The germline CDR1 and CDR2 sequences are KGHSH and LQKENI. CDR3 sequence reads: CASSPLDSINNYGYTF. The CDR3 DNA is TGTGCCAGCTCACCTCTTGACAGTATCAATAACTATGGCTACACCTTC.

The V and J genes are TRBV30 and TRBJ1-1; D is undetermined. The CDR3 covers 11 residues. The germline CDR1 and CDR2 sequences are GTSNPN and SVGIG (reference sequence). V dropped 5 bases and J dropped 10 bases, with 14 bases sitting between them. The CDR3 loop is CAWALHSGAFF. CDR3 DNA: TGTGCCTGGGCCCTTCACTCGGGAGCTTTCTTT. The entire variable domain, with the rest obtained from reference TRBV30 and TRBJ1-1, is as follows: SQTIHQWPATLVQPVGSPLSLECTVEGTSNPNLYWYRQAAGRGLQLLFYSVGIGQISSEVPQNLSASRPQDRQFILSSKKLLLSDSGFYLCAWALHSGAFFGQGTRLTVV.

The gene calls are TRBV13 and TRBJ2-5, with no clear D. Germline values: CDR1 PRHDT, CDR2 FYEKMQ (reference sequence). CDR3 length equals 13 residues. V lost 5 bases and J 4 bases, leaving 11 bases between the germline ends. DNA for the CDR3: TGTGCCAGCAGCCCTACAGACCGAGAGACCCAGTACTTC. Protein: CASSPTDRETQYF. Full variable domain (remainder filled in from reference TRBV13 and TRBJ2-5): AAGVIQSPRHLIKEKRETATLKCYPIPRHDTVYWYQQGPGQDPQFLISFYEKMQSDKGSIPDRFSAQQFSDYHSELNMSSLELGDSALYFCASSPTDRETQYFGPGTRLLVL.

V is TRBV29-1 and J is TRBJ1-2; TRBD1 matches 8 bases. CDR1 is SQVTM, CDR2 ANQGSEA, per germline. This CDR3 is 13 amino acids long. The junction had 7 bases not matched to a gene; V was cut back by 7 bases and J by 3 bases. CDR3 region: CSADTGGYYGYTF. The CDR3 region has the DNA TGCAGCGCTGACACAGGGGGTTACTATGGCTACACCTTC.

This clone was detected only a few times. The chain links TRBV5-1 to TRBJ2-7; possibly TRBD2 for D (6 bases). The CDR3 length is 15 residues. V lost 0 bases to trimming and J lost 4 bases, with 14 bases between them. Germline V CDR1 and CDR2: SGHRS, YFSETQ. The CDR3 loop is CASSLGWDFGYEQYF. In nucleotides, the CDR3 is TGCGCCAGCAGCTTGGGGTGGGACTTCGGGTACGAGCAGTACTTC.

The genes are TRBV9 and TRBJ1-5, with 7 bases matching TRBD1. With 5 bases clipped from V and 6 bases from J, the junction kept 5 bases outside the gene matches. Germline V CDR1 and CDR2: SGDLS, YYNGEE. The CDR3 spans 13 residues. The CDR3 DNA is TGTGCCAGCAGTGTGACAGGGAGTCAGCCCCAGCATTTT. Its translation: CASSVTGSQPQHF.

This chain links TRBV5-1 with TRBJ2-3; D gene unclear. CDR3 length equals 14 residues. V lost 3 bases, J lost 4 bases, and 12 bases lay in between. Germline values: CDR1 SGHRS, CDR2 YFSETQ. CDR3: CASSSSGQADTQYF. The CDR3 DNA sequence: TGCGCCAGCAGCTCCTCCGGGCAGGCAGATACGCAGTATTTT.

The chain joins TRBV10-1 to TRBJ2-6; possible D gene TRBD1, 5 bases. Germline assignment: CDR1 WNHNN and CDR2 SYGVQD (reference sequence). Between the trimmed V and J ends, which lost 2 bases and 1 base, there was a span of 12 bases. This CDR3 comprises 17 residues. Written as DNA, the CDR3 is TGCGCCAGCAGTGAGGCCGCCTCAGGGTCTGGGGCCAACGTCCTGACTTTC. This translates into CASSEAASGSGANVLTF.

This clone was seen a handful of times. This chain uses TRBV7-6 with TRBJ2-7; TRBD2 matches at 7 bases. The CDR3 extends over 16 amino acids. Looked up from germline, CDR1 is SGHVS and CDR2 is FNYEAQ. V lost 5 bases and J lost 0; bases outside the gene matches: 10. The CDR3 bases are TGTGCCAGCAGCGCGGGGGACTCTACTAGCTCCTACGAGCAGTACTTC. It codes for CASSAGDSTSSYEQYF. Supplemented by reference TRBV7-6 and TRBJ2-7, the full variable domain reads GAGVSQSPRYKVTKRGQDVALRCDPISGHVSLYWYRQALGQGPEFLTYFNYEAQQDKSGLPNDRFSAERPEGSISTLTIQRTEQRDSAMYRCASSAGDSTSSYEQYFGPGTRLTVT.